The clone carrying this TCR beta chain was seen just once. Its antigen remains unknown. The V and J ends lost 0 bases and 1 base respectively, with 4 bases between them. Germline assignment: CDR1 SGHRS and CDR2 YFSETQ. The CDR3 is 13 residues long. These data belong to a study of cytomegalovirus exposure and HLA in healthy donors. Background on the study: Counted in an early data release were about 85 million unique TCRs from HLA-typed donors. General study points: Most likely, a cluster of highly shared sequence variants arose as a sequencing artifact. A later analysis found TCR association rates differed by HLA locus, highest for DRB1 and lowest for HLA-C. Roughly even sequencing depth across donors was the assumption behind the presence/absence analyses.

13 Jbeta primers and 60 Vbeta primers were used for the PCR. Measured with immunoSEQ multiplex PCR; TCRdb has only the in-frame clones, and not every one. Of some 140,000 clones in the sample, 70% to 75% are singletons; the top ten hold 1% to 1.5%. The sequenced sample was PBMCs. The chain is built from TRBV5-1 and TRBJ1-1, with D uncertain. The sequence was obtained from a middle-aged woman in good health and CMV-seronegative. Here the CDR3 DNA reads TGCGCCAGCAGCTTGGCTCCGAACACTGAAGCTTTCTTT. It codes for CASSLAPNTEAFF.